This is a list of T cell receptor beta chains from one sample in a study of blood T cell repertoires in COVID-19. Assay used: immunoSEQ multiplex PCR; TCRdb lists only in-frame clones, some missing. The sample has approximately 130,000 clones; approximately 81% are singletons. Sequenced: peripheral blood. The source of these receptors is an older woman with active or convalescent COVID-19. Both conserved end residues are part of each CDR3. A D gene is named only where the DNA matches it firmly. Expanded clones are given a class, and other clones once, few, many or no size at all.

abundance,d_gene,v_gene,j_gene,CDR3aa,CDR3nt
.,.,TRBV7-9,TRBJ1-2,CASMGGPNYGYTF,TGTGCCAGCATGGGGGGACCTAACTATGGCTACACCTTC
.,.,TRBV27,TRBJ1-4,CASSLTHATNEKLFF,TGTGCCAGCAGTTTGACACATGCAACTAATGAAAAACTGTTTTTT
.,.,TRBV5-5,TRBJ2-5,CASIRGAGETQYF,TGTGCCAGCATCCGTGGGGCGGGGGAGACCCAGTACTTC
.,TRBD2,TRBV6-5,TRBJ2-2,CASRPGLANTGELFF,TGTGCCAGCAGGCCGGGACTAGCGAACACCGGGGAGCTGTTTTTT
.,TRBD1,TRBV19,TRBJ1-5,CASSLTGGWQPQHF,TGTGCCAGTAGTTTAACAGGGGGCTGGCAGCCCCAGCATTTT
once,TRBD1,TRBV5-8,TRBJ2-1,CASSSGQMSSYNEQFF,TGTGCCAGCAGCTCGGGACAGATGAGCTCCTACAATGAGCAGTTCTTC
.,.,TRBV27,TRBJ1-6,CASSLMTGPSGSPLHF,TGTGCCAGCAGCCTCATGACAGGTCCTAGTGGCTCACCCCTCCACTTT
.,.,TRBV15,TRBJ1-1,CATSRDSPRHGRSTEAFF,TGTGCCACCAGCAGAGATTCCCCCCGCCACGGTAGATCTACTGAAGCTTTCTTT
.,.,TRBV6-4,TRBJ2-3,CATSRAARGDTQYF,TGTGCCACCTCGCGGGCGGCGCGGGGAGATACGCAGTATTTT
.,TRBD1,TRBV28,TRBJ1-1,CASSRGDRAHRAFF,TGTGCCAGCAGCCGAGGAGACAGGGCCCATAGGGCTTTCTTT
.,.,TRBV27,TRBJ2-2,CASSPLSGELFF,TGTGCCAGCAGTCCCTTGTCCGGGGAGCTGTTTTTT
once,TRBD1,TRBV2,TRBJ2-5,CASSAGGQPAETQYF,TGTGCCAGCAGTGCAGGGGGTCAACCCGCAGAGACCCAGTACTTC
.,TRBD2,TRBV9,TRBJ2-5,CASSALAGGQETQYF,TGTGCCAGCAGCGCTCTAGCGGGGGGGCAAGAGACCCAGTACTTC
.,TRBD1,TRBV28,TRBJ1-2,CASSSHDRVGYGYTF,TGTGCCAGCAGTTCTCACGACAGGGTAGGATATGGCTACACCTTC
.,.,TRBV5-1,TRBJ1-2,CASRLSTDSYYGYTF,TGCGCCAGCAGGTTATCCACGGACAGCTACTATGGCTACACCTTC
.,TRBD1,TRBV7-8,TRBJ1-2,CASSKGTANYGYTF,TGTGCCAGCAGCAAAGGGACAGCTAACTATGGCTACACCTTC
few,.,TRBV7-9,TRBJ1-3,CASSLGAGETTGNTIYF,TGTGCCAGCAGCTTAGGCGCAGGGGAGACTACTGGAAACACCATATATTTT
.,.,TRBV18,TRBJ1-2,CASSPVDGGPYGYTF,TGTGCCAGCTCACCAGTGGATGGAGGGCCCTATGGCTACACCTTC
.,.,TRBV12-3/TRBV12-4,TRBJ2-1,CASRIPGNNEQFF,TGTGCCAGCAGAATTCCGGGAAACAATGAGCAGTTCTTC
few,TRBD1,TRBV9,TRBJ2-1,CASSGGQGSYEQFF,TGTGCCAGCAGCGGAGGACAGGGGTCATATGAGCAGTTCTTC
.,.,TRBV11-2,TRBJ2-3,CASSAGTQSSTDTQYF,TGTGCCAGCAGCGCCGGGACACAATCTAGCACAGATACGCAGTATTTT
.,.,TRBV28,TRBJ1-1,CASSLGGGRSDTEAFF,TGTGCCAGCAGTTTAGGGGGGGGGCGATCGGACACTGAAGCTTTCTTT
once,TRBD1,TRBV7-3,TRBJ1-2,CASSAGQGYGYTF,TGTGCCAGCAGCGCGGGACAGGGGTATGGCTACACCTTC
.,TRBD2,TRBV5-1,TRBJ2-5,CASSQTSGSQETQYF,TGCGCCAGCAGCCAGACTAGCGGGAGTCAGGAGACCCAGTACTTC
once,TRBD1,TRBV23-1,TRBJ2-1,CASSQFRDRGGYNEQFF,TGCGCCAGCAGTCAATTCCGGGACAGGGGAGGGTACAATGAGCAGTTCTTC
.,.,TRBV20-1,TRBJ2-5,CSASPPMGLQETQYF,TGCAGTGCTAGTCCCCCCATGGGCCTCCAAGAGACCCAGTACTTC
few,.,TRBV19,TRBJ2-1,CASSTLGGMGSSYNEQFF,TGTGCCAGTAGTACCCTTGGGGGGATGGGATCCTCCTACAATGAGCAGTTCTTC
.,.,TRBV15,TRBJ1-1,CATSSFKGPGEAFF,TGTGCCACCAGCAGTTTTAAGGGGCCCGGTGAAGCTTTCTTT
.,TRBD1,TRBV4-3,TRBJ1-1,CASSQRTGETEAFF,TGCGCCAGCAGCCAGAGGACAGGGGAGACTGAAGCTTTCTTT
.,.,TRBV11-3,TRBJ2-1,CASSLSSVTYNEQFF,TGTGCCAGCAGCTTAAGTAGCGTTACCTACAATGAGCAGTTCTTC
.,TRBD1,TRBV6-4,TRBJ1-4,CASRYCLGQGHEKLFF,TGTGCCAGCAGATACTGCCTGGGACAGGGTCATGAAAAACTGTTTTTT